A selection of T cell receptor beta chains follows, all from one sample in a study of shared clonotypes between healthy human individuals. Clones were read by immunoSEQ multiplex PCR, and TCRdb kept only the in-frame ones, dropping some. The sample records 2 million to 3 million clones, more than 80% being singletons. Sequencing used naive CD4+ T cells sorted from blood. These receptors were obtained from a man younger than 35 in good health. The CDR3 runs from the conserved cysteine through the conserved F or W. A D gene is named only where the DNA matches it firmly. A clone size is listed for some rows: how often the clone was seen (once, few, many), or a class if it is expanded.

v_gene,d_gene,abundance,j_gene,CDR3aa,CDR3nt
TRBV6-5,NA,NA,TRBJ1-5,CASSYSRNNQPQHF,TGTGCCAGCAGTTACTCCCGGAATAATCAGCCCCAGCATTTT
TRBV7-7,TRBD1,NA,TRBJ2-5,CASSPLSSGTGETQYF,TGTGCTAGCAGCCCCCTGAGCTCCGGGACAGGGGAGACCCAGTACTTC
TRBV5-1,TRBD2,NA,TRBJ2-1,CASSQTSGSYNEQFF,TGCGCCAGCAGCCAGACTAGCGGCTCCTACAATGAGCAGTTCTTC
TRBV11-3,TRBD2,NA,TRBJ2-1,CASSLTLAVYNEQFF,TGTGCCAGCAGCTTAACACTAGCGGTCTACAATGAGCAGTTCTTC
TRBV5-1,NA,once,TRBJ2-7,CASSPGQSFYEQYF,TGCGCCAGCAGCCCGGGACAAAGCTTTTACGAGCAGTACTTC
TRBV7-2,NA,once,TRBJ2-7,CASSLNGDTIYEQYF,TGTGCCAGCAGCTTAAACGGGGACACCATCTACGAGCAGTACTTC
TRBV11-3,NA,NA,TRBJ2-7,CASSLYRGAEQYF,TGTGCCAGCAGCTTGTATCGCGGGGCCGAGCAGTACTTC
TRBV6-5,NA,NA,TRBJ2-4,CASSYSSWTTKNIQYF,TGTGCCAGCAGTTACTCGAGTTGGACAACGAAAAACATTCAGTACTTC
TRBV2,NA,NA,TRBJ1-5,CASSGGVAQPQHF,TGTGCCAGCAGTGGGGGGGTCGCTCAGCCCCAGCATTTT
TRBV5-1,NA,NA,TRBJ1-5,CASSLAPNDGNQPQHF,TGCGCCAGCAGCTTGGCTCCCAATGACGGCAATCAGCCCCAGCATTTT
TRBV5-4,NA,NA,TRBJ1-6,CASSLGGFWDSPLHF,TGTGCCAGCAGCTTGGGGGGATTTTGGGATTCACCCCTCCACTTT
TRBV7-2,NA,NA,TRBJ2-1,CASSLEARGEQFF,TGTGCCAGCAGCTTAGAGGCCCGGGGAGAGCAGTTCTTC
TRBV30,NA,NA,TRBJ1-2,CAWSDHGVRGYTF,TGTGCCTGGAGTGATCATGGGGTCCGGGGCTACACCTTC
TRBV5-6,TRBD1,NA,TRBJ1-5,CASSSGTGDYQPQHF,TGTGCCAGCAGCTCTGGGACAGGGGATTATCAGCCCCAGCATTTT
TRBV10-2,TRBD2,NA,TRBJ2-5,CASALSGGGETQYF,TGCGCCAGCGCGCTTAGCGGGGGAGGAGAGACCCAGTACTTC
TRBV5-1,TRBD1,NA,TRBJ2-7,CASSLMGQGYEQYF,TGCGCCAGCAGCTTGATGGGACAGGGCTACGAGCAGTACTTC
TRBV30,NA,NA,TRBJ1-2,CAWSDEDYGYTF,TGTGCCTGGAGTGATGAGGACTATGGCTACACCTTC
TRBV5-1,NA,NA,TRBJ2-1,CASSWGVVVGNEQFF,TGCGCCAGCAGCTGGGGGGTAGTCGTCGGCAATGAGCAGTTCTTC
TRBV5-6,NA,NA,TRBJ2-3,CASSLPPSTDTQYF,TGTGCCAGCAGCTTGCCCCCCAGCACAGATACGCAGTATTTT
TRBV5-1,TRBD2,NA,TRBJ2-1,CASSLGLAGGFDLNEQFF,TGCGCCAGCAGCCTCGGACTAGCGGGAGGGTTTGACCTAAATGAGCAGTTCTTC
TRBV7-3,NA,NA,TRBJ2-3,CASSLTGGSTDTQYF,TGTGCCAGCAGCTTAACGGGGGGCTCCACAGATACGCAGTATTTT
TRBV5-1,NA,NA,TRBJ2-5,CASSLLFVETQYF,TGCGCCAGCAGCTTGCTTTTCGTCGAGACCCAGTACTTC
TRBV30,TRBD2,NA,TRBJ2-7,CAWSVSRLGTSGRYSYEQYF,TGTGCCTGGAGTGTATCTCGTTTGGGGACTAGCGGGAGGTACTCCTACGAGCAGTACTTC
TRBV6-5,TRBD1,NA,TRBJ2-7,CASSPSTGGFNEQYF,TGTGCCAGCAGTCCCTCGACAGGGGGCTTCAACGAGCAGTACTTC
TRBV7-8,NA,NA,TRBJ2-3,CASSQQVKVAHTDTQYF,TGTGCCAGCAGCCAACAGGTCAAGGTCGCCCACACAGATACGCAGTATTTT
TRBV7-9,NA,NA,TRBJ1-1,CASSSTLGGRNTEAFF,TGTGCCAGCAGCTCGACCCTAGGGGGGAGGAACACTGAAGCTTTCTTT
TRBV5-4,TRBD1,NA,TRBJ1-2,CASSLEGTGGGYNYGYTF,TGTGCCAGCAGCTTGGAGGGGACAGGGGGCGGGTATAACTATGGCTACACCTTC
TRBV5-1,NA,NA,TRBJ1-2,CASSTGQSNYGYTF,TGCGCCAGCAGCACGGGACAAAGTAACTATGGCTACACCTTC
TRBV14,NA,few,TRBJ1-5,CASHTQPQHF,TGTGCCAGCCACACTCAGCCCCAGCATTTT
TRBV14,NA,NA,TRBJ2-3,CASSPSIQTNVDTQYF,TGTGCCAGCAGCCCATCTATTCAGACAAACGTAGATACGCAGTATTTT
TRBV19,TRBD1,NA,TRBJ1-6,CASSTAPGQGWHSPLHF,TGTGCCAGTAGTACCGCGCCGGGACAGGGGTGGCATTCACCCCTCCACTTT
TRBV4-3,NA,NA,TRBJ1-5,CASSQVLQSYSNQPQHF,TGCGCCAGCAGCCAAGTGTTGCAGTCTTATAGCAATCAGCCCCAGCATTTT
TRBV19,NA,NA,TRBJ2-5,CASAGMKGQETQYF,TGTGCCAGTGCAGGGATGAAGGGACAAGAGACCCAGTACTTC
TRBV5-1,TRBD1,NA,TRBJ1-1,CASSLPGTALNTEAFF,TGCGCCAGCAGCTTACCCGGGACAGCGTTGAACACTGAAGCTTTCTTT
TRBV6-5,NA,NA,TRBJ2-2,CASRAGLGPGELFF,TGTGCCAGCAGGGCCGGTTTGGGACCCGGGGAGCTGTTTTTT
TRBV7-2,TRBD1,NA,TRBJ1-2,CASSFFQSLGTAEGYTF,TGTGCCAGCAGCTTCTTTCAGTCGCTAGGGACAGCGGAGGGCTACACCTTC
TRBV25-1,TRBD2,NA,TRBJ2-7,CASSDGLAVSSYEQYF,TGTGCCAGCAGCGACGGGCTAGCGGTGAGCTCCTACGAGCAGTACTTC
TRBV6-1,TRBD2,once,TRBJ2-1,CASSEPGLAAYNEQFF,TGTGCCAGCAGTGAACCAGGACTAGCGGCATACAATGAGCAGTTCTTC
TRBV19,TRBD1,NA,TRBJ2-5,CASSKTGGRETQYF,TGTGCCAGTAGTAAAACAGGGGGAAGAGAGACCCAGTACTTC
TRBV5-6,NA,NA,TRBJ1-1,CASSSLHLNTEAFF,TGTGCCAGCAGCTCCCTCCACCTGAACACTGAAGCTTTCTTT
TRBV27,TRBD2,NA,TRBJ2-1,CASSGGLAGFNEQFF,TGTGCCAGCTCCGGAGGACTAGCGGGGTTCAATGAGCAGTTCTTC
TRBV30,TRBD1,once,TRBJ1-2,CAWAQDRAGGYTF,TGTGCCTGGGCCCAGGACAGGGCCGGCGGCTACACCTTC
TRBV5-1,NA,NA,TRBJ2-3,CASSYSGGRIDTQYF,TGCGCCAGCAGCTACTCCGGAGGGCGGATCGATACGCAGTATTTT
TRBV12-5,TRBD2,NA,TRBJ2-5,CASATLAGGGETQYF,TGTGCTAGTGCCACACTAGCGGGAGGGGGAGAGACCCAGTACTTC
TRBV5-1,NA,NA,TRBJ1-4,CASTRDGNEKLFF,TGCGCCAGCACGCGGGACGGTAATGAAAAACTGTTTTTT
TRBV2,TRBD2,NA,TRBJ2-7,CASRGLAGGAYEQYF,TGTGCCAGCAGAGGACTAGCGGGAGGTGCCTACGAGCAGTACTTC
TRBV28,TRBD1,NA,TRBJ1-1,CASSSETRGRKDTEAFF,TGTGCCAGCAGCTCTGAGACCAGGGGGCGCAAGGACACTGAAGCTTTCTTT
TRBV6-1,NA,NA,TRBJ2-1,CASSEGRIFF,TGTGCCAGCAGTGAAGGCCGGATCTTCTTC